The TCR beta chain described here comes from a study of control samples from healthy donors and cancer patients. Here immunoSEQ multiplex PCR was the method, and the copy in TCRdb shows in-frame clones only, minus some. The data show around 31,000 clones, approximately 94% seen once. The germline V gene encodes CDR1 KGHSH and CDR2 LQKENI. The CDR3 runs 19 residues. The junction had 12 bases not matched to a gene; V was cut back by 5 bases and J by 0 bases. The source is a man aged 55-75 years in good health. Sequenced input: blood. V gene TRBV18 combines with J gene TRBJ2-6, with 8 bases lining up with TRBD1. This chain's CDR3 is CASSLTPGGLSSGANVLTF. CDR3 DNA sequence: TGTGCCAGCTCATTAACCCCAGGGGGCTTAAGCTCTGGGGCCAACGTCCTGACTTTC. The full variable domain, with the rest looked up from reference TRBV18 and TRBJ2-6, is NAGVMQNPRHLVRRRGQEARLRCSPMKGHSHVYWYRQLPEEGLKFMVYLQKENIIDESGMPKERFSAEFPKEGPSILRIQQVVRGDSAAYFCASSLTPGGLSSGANVLTFGAGSRLTVL.